The entry below describes one T cell receptor beta chain. Its target antigen remains unknown. The sample holds no much larger clone one base away, and base qualities are not on file. TCRbeta CDR3 regions were amplified from genomic DNA by means of the immunoSEQ Assay, a bias-controlled multiplex PCR. In the original analysis: Nucleated cell counts per sample were estimated from amplification of reference gene primers within the assay. Sequence reads were collapsed and filtered to measure the absolute abundance of every unique TCRbeta CDR3 rearrangement. For each sample, productive Simpson clonality was calculated as the square root of Simpson's diversity index across productive rearrangements. This is the immuneACCESS table as TCRdb keeps it, with only in-frame sequences that have V and J called. A part of the clones is gone; compared with another copy, unresolved V genes explain less than half, and the rest is unexplained. The V and J calls and clone size come from that table; D and trimming were worked out from the DNA. The sample has hundreds of thousands of clones on record, roughly 87% of them singletons. Just over 2.5% of the sample rests with the top ten.

This record belongs to a study of blood T cell repertoires in COVID-19 (dated by TCRdb to 2020 to 2021). Looking at the study overall: Samples covering the acute and convalescent phases of COVID-19 were provided by collaborators in the United States, Italy and Spain. Deeply sampled blood TCRbeta repertoires from subjects exposed to, actively infected with, or recovered from COVID-19 were included in the dataset. The prospective study material was composed of cDNA or gDNA derived from T cells, B-cell-depleted T cells, or PBMCs. Sample metadata almost always included a de-identified subject ID, COVID-19 status, age in years and sex. Samples were obtained from the ongoing ImmuneRACE study (first 160 participants) and from 950 to 1,500 subjects provided by 6 global collaborators. Where available, HLA class I and class II types were obtained from metadata supplied by the sample provider rather than from assay-based typing. The repertoires were released in a freely available public database intended as a resource for research on the immune response to SARS-CoV-2.

Overall study outcomes, separate from this receptor: The quantity of clinical and demographic metadata differed by source and by participant and was supplied without curation.

In the prospective study, participants were roughly 18 to 95 years old, resided in about 25 geographic areas of the United States, and were enrolled through a virtual design. To assign participants to cohorts, the prospective study relied on clinical history that participants themselves reported in a screening survey and a study questionnaire. In the prospective study, whole blood, serum and a nasopharyngeal or oropharyngeal swab were collected from each participant by mobile phlebotomists. Participants in the prospective study had the option to provide additional blood draws and questionnaires over a roughly 2-month period. Before DNA extraction, blood samples from the prospective study were shipped at room temperature or frozen. V sheds 5 bases and J sheds 7 bases, leaving 14 bases between their ends. The germline V gene provides CDR1 SGHTA and CDR2 FQGNSA. Its CDR3 holds 13 amino acids, cysteine through phenylalanine. Of all the DNA, just the CDR3 is kept, 39 bases in frame from base 1.

This clonotype was obtained from a young woman with acute COVID-19. Material: PBMCs or T cells enriched from blood (not recorded which). In this chain, TRBV7-2 is recombined with TRBJ1-2, with an unclear D gene assignment. The nucleotides read TGTGCCAGCAGCCCAGTCCTATCGGGTGGCTACACCTTC. It specifies CASSPVLSGGYTF.